The 6 T cell receptor beta chains reported below all come from one sample, sequenced in a study of T-cell reconstitution after alpha-beta-depleted transplantation in children. A library of TCRbeta sequences, prepared with unique molecular identifiers, was generated. A single record per CDR3 protein comes from TCRdb applying MiXCR to the PCR reads. The profile covers around 440,000 distinct CDR3 sequences, with 15% to 20% appearing a single time and 25% to 30% taken by the ten largest. Sample: PBMCs, mostly from graft donor cells, taken 360 days after TCRalphabeta/CD19-depleted stem cell transplant. These receptors originate from a boy under two years old who had a stem cell transplant for Wiskott-Aldrich syndrome, so the T cells may come from the graft donor.

This clonotype was detected ten times or more. The V gene is TRBV11-2, the J gene TRBJ2-1, with D uncertain. Germline CDR1 is SGHAT and CDR2 is FQNNGV. V lost 2 bases and J lost 0, with 11 bases in between. The CDR3 has 16 residues. CDR3 nucleotides: TGTGCCAGCAGCTTATATGACGCAAACTCCTACAATGAGCAGTTCTTC. It translates to CASSLYDANSYNEQFF.

This clonotype was detected a few times. The rearrangement links TRBV24-1 to TRBJ2-1, with TRBD2 matching over 14 bases. The V segment lost 12 bases and the J segment 6 bases; nucleotides outside the gene matches: 9. This CDR3 has 15 residues. Germline CDR1 reads KGHDR; CDR2 reads SFDVKD. CDR3 residues: CAGRGLAGDGNEQFF. The CDR3 coding sequence is TGTGCCGGACGGGGACTAGCGGGAGACGGCAATGAGCAGTTCTTC.

The chain employs TRBV29-1 and TRBJ2-1; possible D gene TRBD2, 6 bases. This CDR3 spans 12 amino acids. Germline-derived CDR1 and CDR2 are SQVTM and ANQGSEA. Trimming cost V 7 bases and J 1 base, with 8 bases left between them. The CDR3 region has the DNA TGCAGCGCTGGGAGGTCCTACAATGAGCAGTTCTTC. It encodes CSAGRSYNEQFF.

Only a few counts were recorded for this clonotype. The rearrangement links TRBV10-1 to TRBJ2-1, with D possibly TRBD2 on 6 matching bases. Deletions cut 0 bases from V and 10 bases from J, with 10 bases between. Per germline, CDR1 WNHNN and CDR2 SYGVQD (reference sequence). CDR3 length: 13 residues. CDR3 residues: CASSESGLAEQFF. Here the CDR3 DNA reads TGCGCCAGCAGTGAGTCCGGCCTAGCGGAGCAGTTCTTC.

This clonotype was counted only a few times. The V gene is TRBV7-9, the J gene TRBJ2-7; 8 bases match TRBD2. V lost 5 bases to trimming and J lost 5 bases; unmatched junction nucleotides: 8. Germline V lookup: CDR1 SEHNR, CDR2 FQNEAQ (reference sequence). The CDR3 spans 14 residues. The CDR3 reads CASSLGTSPDEQYF. The CDR3 bases are TGTGCCAGCAGCCTCGGGACTAGTCCCGACGAGCAGTACTTC.

This chain links TRBV29-1 with TRBJ1-1, with 8 bases identical to TRBD1. The V segment lost 5 bases and the J segment 1 base; nucleotides outside the gene matches: 3. CDR1 and CDR2 from the germline V gene are SQVTM and ANQGSEA. This CDR3 region has 13 residues. CDR3 protein: CSVWTGRNTEAFF. The CDR3, as DNA: TGCAGCGTTTGGACAGGGAGGAACACTGAAGCTTTCTTT.